The clone carrying this T cell receptor (beta chain) occurred a few times. Its antigen remains unknown. This sample is drawn from a study of regulatory T cells in long-lasting Graves disease. Across the study: Over 5 years of antithyroid drugs plus positive TSH receptor antibodies defined persistent Graves' disease. Overall study findings and caveats: It was in persistent disease that TRBV28, TRBJ1-2 and TRBJ2-5 were favored.

Time point described: persistent/refractory GD, antithyroid drugs over 5 years with positive TRAb. From RNA extracted from PBMCs, the TCR library was made. The patients were enrolled through endocrinology in Xi'an, China. Relying on iRepertoire HTBI primers and Arm-PCR of CDR3 regions, the team built TCR beta libraries. Original processing methods: Sequenced samples collectively carried around 60 TRBV and roughly 15 TRBJ segments. TCRdb ran MiXCR on the multiplex PCR reads and lists one entry per CDR3 protein. The V and J calls here are based on TCRdb, not the publication. The data show some 450,000 distinct CDR3 sequences, with about a quarter seen just once and about 26% held by the top ten. Germline V gene data show CDR1 as GTSNPN and CDR2 as SVGIG (reference sequence). The V segment lost 8 bases and the J segment 8 bases; nucleotides outside the gene matches: 10. The CDR3 has 12 residues.

The clonotype comes from a female donor with Graves disease. The rearrangement uses TRBV30 and TRBJ1-1, with 8 bases fitting TRBD1. The material was peripheral blood mononuclear cells (PBMCs), obtained when the disease was refractory, from a patient treated with antithyroid drugs. The CDR3 protein is CAGLGQGPEAFF. In nucleotides, the CDR3 is TGTGCCGGACTAGGACAGGGACCGGAAGCTTTCTTT.